The 9 T cell receptor beta chains below all came from one sample that was sequenced in a study of T cells in Graves' hyperthyroidism and ophthalmopathy. Amplification of TCR beta CDR3 regions was performed using RNA transcripts as template. The TCR CDR3 was amplified in a first-round RT-PCR using the HTBI primer set. TCRdb analysed the multiplex PCR reads with MiXCR anew, one entry per CDR3 protein. The top ten hold more than 10% of the sample, which has over 200,000 distinct CDR3 sequences, approximately 15% seen once. Sequences were obtained from blood. The receptor source for this set is a middle-aged woman with Graves' hyperthyroidism that later progressed to Graves' ophthalmopathy.

This clonotype has at least ten counts. The DNA of the CDR3 is TGTGCCACCCGGACTAGCGGGCCTAAATCCTACAATGAGCAGTTCTTC. Its protein is CATRTSGPKSYNEQFF. The genes are TRBV27 and TRBJ2-1, with 11 bases fitting TRBD2. The CDR3 runs to 16 residues. Looked up from germline, CDR1 is MNHEY and CDR2 is SMNVEV (reference sequence). With 10 bases clipped from V and 1 base from J, the junction kept 9 bases outside the gene matches.

This clonotype has more than one count but fewer than ten. The chain couples TRBV6-6 to TRBJ2-5, with TRBD1 matching 7 bases. The ends lost 2 bases at V and 6 bases at J; junction bases unmatched: 15. This CDR3 is built from 17 residues. Germline CDR1 and CDR2: MNHNY and SVGAGI (reference sequence). CDR3 sequence reads: CASSYPRTGYREKTQYF. DNA of the CDR3: TGTGCCAGCAGTTACCCCAGGACAGGATACCGCGAGAAGACCCAGTACTTC.

This clonotype appeared many times. This rearrangement joins TRBV20-1 to TRBJ2-7; the match to TRBD2 covers 7 bases. This CDR3 comprises 14 residues. Germline V CDR1 and CDR2: DFQATT, SNEGSKA (reference sequence). V lost 5 bases, J lost 7 bases, and 14 bases stayed unmatched. CDR3 sequence reads: CSAESGLAAGEQYF. In DNA form, the CDR3 reads TGCAGTGCTGAAAGTGGCCTAGCGGCAGGTGAGCAGTACTTC.

This clonotype was detected a few times. The V gene is TRBV7-2, the J gene TRBJ1-5; D gene ambiguous. CDR1 and CDR2 (germline): SGHTA, FQGNSA. Trimming pared 5 bases from V and 9 bases from J, leaving 11 bases between. CDR3 size: 12 residues. The CDR3 bases are TGTGCCAGCAGCCGACCGCTAGGGCCCCAGCATTTT. It encodes CASSRPLGPQHF.

This rearrangement joins TRBV4-1 to TRBJ2-4; maybe TRBD1 (6 bases). CDR3 length: 17 amino acids. The V end was cut by 0 bases, the J end by 0 bases, with 12 bases between. Germline V gives CDR1 MGHRA, CDR2 YSYEKL. CDR3: CASSQDRAGAAKNIQYF. The CDR3 nucleotides read TGCGCCAGCAGCCAAGATCGTGCAGGGGCAGCCAAAAACATTCAGTACTTC.

This clonotype was seen more than once but under ten times. This chain connects TRBV28 to TRBJ2-2; TRBD2 aligns across 9 bases. The CDR3 is 16 residues long. Losses at the gene ends were 3 bases for V and 5 bases for J; bases not matched to a gene: 7. Germline V gives CDR1 MDHEN, CDR2 SYDVKM. CDR3 region: CASSFPGLAITGELFF. CDR3 nucleotide sequence: TGTGCCAGCAGTTTCCCGGGACTAGCTATAACCGGGGAGCTGTTTTTT.

The V and J genes are TRBV14 and TRBJ1-2; D is unclear. The CDR3 runs 14 residues. The germline CDR1 and CDR2 sequences are SGHDN and FVKESK. With 4 bases removed from V and 4 bases from J, the gap between germline ends came to 13 bases. In DNA, the CDR3 is TGTGCCAGCAGCCGCCCGGAGGGCCGCTATGGCTACACCTTC. Its protein is CASSRPEGRYGYTF.

At least ten counts were recorded for this clonotype. In nucleotides, the CDR3 is TGTGCCAGCAGTTTAAACGGGGGGCTGAGCAATCAGCCCCAGCATTTT. This codes for CASSLNGGLSNQPQHF. This chain links TRBV12-3 or TRBV12-4 with TRBJ1-5; a possible D gene is TRBD1 (6 bases). Trimming shortened V by 2 bases and J by 1 base, and 12 bases separated the two germline ends. CDR3 size: 16 residues.

The table lists this clonotype with a few counts. CDR3 in amino acids: CASSVESAVSYNSPLHF. The CDR3 nucleotides read TGTGCCAGCAGCGTAGAGTCAGCCGTCTCCTATAATTCACCCCTCCACTTT. The gene calls are TRBV9 and TRBJ1-6; D is unresolved. The germline V gene has CDR1 SGDLS and CDR2 YYNGEE. V was pared by 0 bases and J by 0 bases, with 10 bases between. This CDR3 is 17 amino acids long.